The T cell receptor (beta chain) described here comes from a study of beta chain features in type 1 diabetes. The study, taken as a whole, reports: The naive, central memory and Treg TCRB repertoires showed an apparent similarity that was greater among patients than among healthy donors. Type 1 diabetes patients showed fewer insertions and more deletions at VDJ junctions.

Sorting that relied on CD45RO/CCR7/CD25/CD127/CD95/CD27 yielded CD4+ naive, central memory, regulatory and stem cell-like memory cells. The germline gives CDR1 SGHRS, CDR2 YFSETQ. Trimming removed 5 bases at V and 5 bases at J, with 13 bases between. This CDR3 has 13 residues. Note on this clone: Its antigen is unknown.

The whole isolated RNA underwent reverse transcription, so sequencing captured expressed TCRB transcripts. Assay used: immunoSEQ multiplex PCR; TCRdb lists only in-frame clones, some missing. The sample lists roughly 500,000 clones; roughly 11% were seen once. The rearrangement links TRBV5-1 to TRBJ2-5; D uncertain. Input material: naive CD4+ T cells from blood. The receptor was isolated from a woman in her late teens or twenties in good health. The CDR3 DNA reads as TGCGCCAGCAGTTACGACCCGAGCGAGACCCAGTACTTC. It is translated as CASSYDPSETQYF.